This T cell receptor beta chain was documented in a study of human T cells and chemical hapten exposure. This clonotype was detected a few times. Regarding time point: patch test 1, 2 weeks after DPC sensitization. Treatment noted: therapeutic diphenylcyclopropenone sensitization with weekly scalp DPC. TCRdb re-derived calls from the RACE reads in MiXCR, one entry per CDR3 protein. The sample has more than 100,000 distinct CDR3 sequences, roughly 13% seen once. From germline, CDR1 is MNHEY and CDR2 SVGAGI. CDR3 length: 13 residues. V lost 8 bases to trimming and J lost 0 bases, with 7 bases between them.

This specimen was whole blood, taken in connection with sensitization to the hapten diphenylcyclopropenone (DPC). The receptor was isolated from a man between 18 and 29 years old with alopecia areata. Some clones in this sample may be carry-over from other donors' samples. The rearrangement uses TRBV6-5 and TRBJ1-4; the D is unclear. CDR3 DNA: TGTGCCAGCCGCCCGGCAACTAATGAAAAACTGTTTTTT. Protein: CASRPATNEKLFF.